This TCR beta chain was sequenced during a study of T cell therapy after organ transplantation. Study at large: Short-term post-therapy samples: blood collected 4 to 8 weeks after completing therapy.

Study-level points and caveats: Post-therapy reconstitution appeared to include transferred and endogenous clonotypes.

To note about this clone: No antigen is known for it.

As for time point: 4-8 weeks after completion of therapy. The protocol was immunoSEQ multiplex PCR, while the TCRdb copy is restricted to in-frame clones and leaves out a portion. Among almost 20,000 clones listed, around 81% were seen once. The CDR3 has 13 residues. Germline V lookup: CDR1 LNHDA, CDR2 SQIVND (reference sequence). V shed 8 bases and J shed 0 bases, with 10 bases lying between them. This clonotype was obtained from a human patient who had received a solid organ transplant and had CMV disease. Some T cells may be transferred from the graft donor. The specimen was CD8+ T cells from blood, collected after autologous CMV-specific T cell therapy. This sequence joins TRBV19 and TRBJ2-5; no clear D gene. Here the CDR3 DNA reads TGTGCCAGTTTGGAACAGAACCAAGAGACCCAGTACTTC. Translation: CASLEQNQETQYF. Variable domain in full (rest from reference TRBV19 and TRBJ2-5): DGGITQSPKYLFRKEGQNVTLSCEQNLNHDAMYWYRQDPGQGLRLIYYSQIVNDFQKGDIAEGYSVSREKKESFPLTVTSAQKNPTAFYLCASLEQNQETQYFGPGTRLLVL.